Listed below are T cell receptor beta chains from one sample, sequenced in a study of blood T cells in healthy people across ages. TCRdb reprocessed the 5' RACE reads via MiXCR and lists one record per CDR3 protein. This sample has over a million distinct CDR3 sequences, with 35% to 50% found just once. Source material: blood. The receptors were sampled from a woman aged 60 to 75 in good health. Each CDR3 is given with its conserved first and last residue. A D gene is named only where the DNA matches it firmly. Clone size is stated in some rows and not others, as once, few, many or a class when expanded.

v_call	d_call	clone_size	j_call	cdr3_aa	cdr3_nt
TRBV29-1	-	-	TRBJ1-1	CSVPGGTEAFF	TGCAGCGTTCCTGGGGGCACTGAAGCTTTCTTT
TRBV25-1	-	-	TRBJ2-7	CASSGRRRRGSSSYEQYF	TGTGCCAGCAGTGGAAGGAGACGTCGGGGATCGAGCTCCTACGAGCAGTACTTC
TRBV6-6	TRBD1	-	TRBJ1-6	CASSLKQGAFSPLHF	TGTGCCAGCAGCCTAAAGCAGGGGGCTTTTTCACCCCTCCACTTT
TRBV14	TRBD1	-	TRBJ2-1	CASSSLLPGQGFQETQFF	TGTGCCAGCAGCTCTCTACTCCCGGGACAGGGGTTTCAAGAGACCCAGTTCTTC
TRBV11-2	-	few	TRBJ2-1	CASSFLAIGTSYNEQFF	TGTGCCAGCAGCTTTTTAGCAATTGGGACTTCCTACAATGAGCAGTTCTTC
TRBV20-1	-	-	TRBJ2-3	CSARDLGGVIRTDTQYF	TGCAGTGCTAGAGATTTGGGGGGCGTGATTCGCACAGATACGCAGTATTTT
TRBV29-1	-	-	TRBJ2-7	CSVINRATPYKQYF	TGCAGCGTTATCAACAGGGCAACCCCCTACAAGCAGTACTTC
TRBV15	TRBD2	-	TRBJ2-3	CATSRDQWTSVTDTQYF	TGTGCCACCAGCAGAGATCAGTGGACTAGCGTCACAGATACGCAGTATTTT
TRBV7-9	-	-	TRBJ1-3	CASSLIRAGNTIYF	TGTGCCAGCAGCCTAATCCGAGCTGGAAACACCATATATTTT
TRBV7-9	TRBD2	-	TRBJ2-5	CASSHGLAGGTYQETQYF	TGTGCCAGCAGCCACGGACTAGCGGGAGGGACGTACCAAGAGACCCAGTACTTC
TRBV12-3/TRBV12-4	TRBD1	-	TRBJ2-1	CASSRQGAGNEQFF	TGTGCCAGCAGTCGACAGGGGGCGGGCAATGAGCAGTTCTTC
TRBV11-2	-	-	TRBJ2-7	CASSLIHAGSYEQYF	TGTGCCAGCAGCTTGATACACGCCGGCTCCTACGAGCAGTACTTC
TRBV6-5	TRBD1	-	TRBJ1-4	CASMVDRVGEKLFF	TGTGCCAGCATGGTCGACAGGGTGGGTGAAAAACTGTTTTTT
TRBV11-3	-	-	TRBJ2-1	CASSKRQGDYNEQFF	TGTGCCAGCAGCAAACGGCAGGGAGACTACAATGAGCAGTTCTTC
TRBV7-9	TRBD1	-	TRBJ1-1	CASSLGGTGMNTEAFF	TGTGCCAGCAGCTTAGGGGGGACAGGGATGAACACTGAAGCTTTCTTT
TRBV7-6	-	few	TRBJ2-7	CASSLGGSGGGYEQYF	TGTGCCAGCAGCTTAGGAGGCTCCGGGGGTGGATACGAGCAGTACTTC
TRBV24-1	TRBD1	many	TRBJ2-4	CATSEAGTGFGGDIQYF	TGTGCCACCAGTGAAGCCGGGACAGGGTTCGGCGGAGACATTCAGTACTTC
TRBV10-3	-	-	TRBJ1-2	CAISEPRLGGFYGYTF	TGTGCCATCAGTGAGCCCAGGCTGGGGGGCTTCTATGGCTACACCTTC
TRBV7-2	TRBD1	few	TRBJ1-1	CASSKGQGIRGTEAFF	TGTGCCAGCAGCAAGGGACAGGGGATAAGGGGGACTGAAGCTTTCTTT
TRBV24-1	TRBD2	-	TRBJ2-2	CATSDSGTTAGELFF	TGTGCCACCAGTGATTCCGGGACTACCGCCGGGGAGCTGTTTTTT
TRBV6-5	TRBD2	many	TRBJ2-7	CASRVAGAREQYF	TGTGCCAGCAGGGTAGCGGGAGCTCGGGAGCAGTACTTC
TRBV13	TRBD2	-	TRBJ2-1	CASSSREGAARNEQFF	TGTGCCAGCAGCTCAAGGGAGGGAGCTGCCCGCAATGAGCAGTTCTTC
TRBV7-9	-	-	TRBJ1-5	CASSLGGIWPQHF	TGTGCCAGCAGCTTAGGAGGCATTTGGCCCCAGCATTTT
TRBV12-3/TRBV12-4	-	few	TRBJ2-2	CASSKNTGELFF	TGTGCCAGCAGCAAGAACACCGGGGAGCTGTTTTTT
TRBV12-5	TRBD2	many	TRBJ2-5	CASGPGGGETQYF	TGTGCTAGTGGTCCGGGGGGAGGGGAGACCCAGTACTTC
TRBV9	TRBD1	-	TRBJ1-3	CASSVGGTAGNTIYF	TGTGCCAGCAGCGTAGGGGGGACAGCTGGAAACACCATATATTTT
TRBV27	TRBD1	-	TRBJ2-1	CASSLRDRGWEQFF	TGTGCCAGCAGTCTCCGGGACAGGGGCTGGGAGCAGTTCTTC